This is a list of T cell receptor beta chains from one sample in a study of T cells in Graves' hyperthyroidism and ophthalmopathy. MiXCR was run by TCRdb on the multiplex PCR reads, yielding one entry per CDR3 protein. The sample records about 530,000 distinct CDR3 sequences, roughly a sixth being singletons. Sequenced material: blood. The receptors were sampled from a woman aged 18 to 35 with Graves' ophthalmopathy. The CDR3 runs from the conserved cysteine through the conserved F or W. D genes are given only for firm matches. Some rows have no size entry. The others give once, few or many, or a class for an expanded clone.

>TRBJ2-3|many|TRBD2|TRBV2
TGTGCCAGCAGGACTAGCGGGAGCACAGATACGCAGTATTTT
CASRTSGSTDTQYF
>TRBJ2-5|many|NA|TRBV7-8
TGTGCCAGCAGCTCCCCACGCGGGGGCCTCCAAGAGACCCAGTACTTC
CASSSPRGGLQETQYF
>TRBJ1-2|many|NA|TRBV2
TGTGCCAGCAGGCCTCTGGGGTTGGAGGGCTACACCTTC
CASRPLGLEGYTF
>TRBJ2-1|NA|TRBD1|TRBV28
TGTGCCAGCAGCACGGACAGGAGAGTCTACAATGAGCAGCTCTTC
CASSTDRRVYNEQLF
>TRBJ1-1|NA|TRBD1|TRBV3-1
TGTGCCAGCAGCCACAGGGGGCGGAGGGTGAACACTGAAGCTTTCTTT
CASSHRGRRVNTEAFF
>TRBJ2-3|few|NA|TRBV6-2/TRBV6-3
TGTGCCAGCAACAGGGGGGGGCCAGATACGCAGTATTTT
CASNRGGPDTQYF
>TRBJ1-4|many|NA|TRBV3-1
TGTGCCAGCAGCCAAGGAATAGGGAACGAAAAACTGTTTTTT
CASSQGIGNEKLFF
>TRBJ1-2|many|NA|TRBV28
TGTGCCAGCAGTCCGGGGACGTTCTATGGCTACACCTTC
CASSPGTFYGYTF
>TRBJ1-5|many|NA|TRBV2
TGTGCCAGCAGTGGACCAGGTCTGAGCAATCAGCCCCAGCATTTT
CASSGPGLSNQPQHF
>TRBJ1-1|few|NA|TRBV29-1
TGCAGCGTTGAGGGGAGGGTTGTGTACTCTGAAGCTTTCTTT
CSVEGRVVYSEAFF
>TRBJ2-7|few|NA|TRBV29-1
TGCAGCGTAGAGGACGGCTCCTACGAGCAGTACTTC
CSVEDGSYEQYF
>TRBJ1-5|few|NA|TRBV4-1
TGCGCCAGCAGCCAAGGACGGGTGGGCGGCAATCAGCCCCAGCATTTT
CASSQGRVGGNQPQHF
>TRBJ2-7|NA|NA|TRBV4-1
TGCGCCAGCAGCCAAGACAGGGAAGGAAACTACGAGCAGTACTTC
CASSQDREGNYEQYF
>TRBJ2-7|many|TRBD2|TRBV3-1
TGTGCCAGCAGCCAGACGGGGGGGCCTGGATACGAGCAGTACTTC
CASSQTGGPGYEQYF
>TRBJ2-1|NA|NA|TRBV5-1
TGCGCCAGCAGCTTGGGCCCTAGCCTTTCCTACAATGAGCAGTTCTTC
CASSLGPSLSYNEQFF
>TRBJ1-5|few|NA|TRBV4-3
TGCGCCAGCAGCCAACCGAGGAACAATCAGCCCCAGCATTTT
CASSQPRNNQPQHF
>TRBJ2-3|many|TRBD2|TRBV12-3/TRBV12-4
TGTGCCAGCAGCGGGGTCTTGGGAGGGCCCGTAGATACGCAGTATTTT
CASSGVLGGPVDTQYF
>TRBJ2-7|NA|NA|TRBV20-1
TGCAGTGCTAAGGAAAACACTCGAATCTACGAGCAGTACTTC
CSAKENTRIYEQYF
>TRBJ1-5|NA|TRBD1|TRBV12-3/TRBV12-4
TGTGCCAGCAGTCAATGGGACAGGGGCCCCAATCAGCCCCAGCATTTT
CASSQWDRGPNQPQHF
>TRBJ2-5|NA|TRBD2|TRBV27
TGTGCCAGCAGTTCCATCCAGGGACAGGGGAAACTAGCGGGAGGGCTCTTAGAGACCCAGTACTTC
CASSSIQGQGKLAGGLLETQYF
>TRBJ2-3|NA|NA|TRBV5-4
TGTGCCAGCACCCAGAGGGGGGGGGCCGCAGATACGCAGTATTTT
CASTQRGGAADTQYF
>TRBJ1-4|NA|NA|TRBV5-8
TGTGCCAGCAGCAGAGGCTCGGTTGTCGGGGAAAAACTGTTTTTT
CASSRGSVVGEKLFF
>TRBJ1-1|many|NA|TRBV27
TGTGCCAGCAGTTATAGGGGGGGACCTCCTGAAGCTTTCTTT
CASSYRGGPPEAFF
>TRBJ2-1|NA|TRBD2|TRBV4-2
TGTGCCAGCAGCCCATCTACGGGGGGGCTAATAAACAATGAGCAGTTCTTC
CASSPSTGGLINNEQFF
>TRBJ2-7|once|NA|TRBV7-9
TGTGCCAGCAGCTTCGAGTTCTCCTACGAGCAGTACTTC
CASSFEFSYEQYF
>TRBJ2-7|many|TRBD1|TRBV28
TGTGCCAGCAGGGACCCCGGGACAGGTGAAGACGAGCAGTACTTC
CASRDPGTGEDEQYF
>TRBJ2-7|NA|TRBD1|TRBV18
TGTGCCAGCTCACAGAGGACAGGCTCCTACGAGCAGTACTTC
CASSQRTGSYEQYF